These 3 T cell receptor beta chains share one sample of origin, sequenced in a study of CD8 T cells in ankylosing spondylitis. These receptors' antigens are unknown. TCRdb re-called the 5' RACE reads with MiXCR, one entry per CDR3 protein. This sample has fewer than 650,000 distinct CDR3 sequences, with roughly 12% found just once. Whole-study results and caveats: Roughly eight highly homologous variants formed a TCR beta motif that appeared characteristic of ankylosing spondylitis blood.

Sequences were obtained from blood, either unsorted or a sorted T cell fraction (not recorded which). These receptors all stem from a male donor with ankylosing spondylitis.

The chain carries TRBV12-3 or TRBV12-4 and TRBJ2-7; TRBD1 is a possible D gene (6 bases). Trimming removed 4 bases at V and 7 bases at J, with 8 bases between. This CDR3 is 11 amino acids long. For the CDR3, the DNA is TGTGCCAGCAGTTCGAGGGGGGAGCAGTACTTC. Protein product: CASSSRGEQYF.

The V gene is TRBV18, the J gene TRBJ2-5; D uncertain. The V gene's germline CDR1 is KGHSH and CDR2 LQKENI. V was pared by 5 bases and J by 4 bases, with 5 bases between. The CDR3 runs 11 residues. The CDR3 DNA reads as TGTGCCAGCTCAGCCTCAGAGACCCAGTACTTC. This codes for CASSASETQYF.

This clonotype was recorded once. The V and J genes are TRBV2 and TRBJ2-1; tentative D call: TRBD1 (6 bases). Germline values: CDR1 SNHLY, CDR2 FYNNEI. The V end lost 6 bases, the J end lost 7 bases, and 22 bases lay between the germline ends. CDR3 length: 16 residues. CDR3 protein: CASRPRDGTFGNEQFF. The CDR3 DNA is TGTGCCAGCAGGCCTCGGGACGGGACATTTGGGAATGAGCAGTTCTTC. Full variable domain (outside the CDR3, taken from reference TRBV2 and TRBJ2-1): EPEVTQTPSHQVTQMGQEVILRCVPISNHLYFYWYRQILGQKVEFLVSFYNNEISEKSEIFDDQFSVERPDGSNFTLKIRSTKLEDSAMYFCASRPRDGTFGNEQFFGPGTRLTVL.